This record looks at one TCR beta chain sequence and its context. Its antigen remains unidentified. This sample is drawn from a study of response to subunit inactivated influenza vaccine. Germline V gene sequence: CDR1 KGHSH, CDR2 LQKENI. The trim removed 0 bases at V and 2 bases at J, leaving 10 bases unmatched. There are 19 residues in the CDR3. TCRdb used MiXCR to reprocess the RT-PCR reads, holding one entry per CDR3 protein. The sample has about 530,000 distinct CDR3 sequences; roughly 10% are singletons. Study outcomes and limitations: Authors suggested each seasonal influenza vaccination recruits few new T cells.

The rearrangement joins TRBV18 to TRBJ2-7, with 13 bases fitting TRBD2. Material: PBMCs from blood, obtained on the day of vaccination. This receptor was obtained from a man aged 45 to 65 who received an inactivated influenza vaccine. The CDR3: CASSPPGRRLAGGPYEQYF. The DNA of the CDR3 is TGTGCCAGCTCACCACCGGGCAGGAGACTAGCGGGGGGCCCCTACGAGCAGTACTTC.